The TCR beta chain under discussion was sequenced for a study of T cell responses to AZD1222 COVID-19 vaccine. The repertoire was sequenced with immunoSEQ multiplex PCR; TCRdb's copy has only in-frame clones and lacks some. The table includes about 140,000 clones, about 90% detected once. About this clone itself: The antigen is unknown.

Findings of the study overall: Spike was spanned by vaccine-associated CD4 TCRs, with dominance at 160-218 and 743-854. Spike-specific TCR breadth and depth went up after people got two AZD1222 doses.

V shed 10 bases and J shed 3 bases, with 16 bases lying between them. The CDR3 totals 14 residues. Looked up from germline, CDR1 is MNHNS and CDR2 is SASEGT. Material: peripheral blood, obtained 28 days after the second dose of the MenACWY control vaccine. This clonotype originated in an adult who received the MenACWY meningococcal vaccine as a control. This chain connects TRBV6-1 to TRBJ1-5; TRBD1 might be the D (5 bases). The CDR3 bases are TGTGCCACCGTCGCGGGACCTTCCAATCAGCCCCAGCATTTT. Protein sequence: CATVAGPSNQPQHF.